Each of the 32 T cell receptor beta chains below was sequenced from the same sample in a study of T cells in Graves' hyperthyroidism and ophthalmopathy. Using RNA transcripts as the source, TCR beta CDR3 regions were amplified. HTBI primers drove first-round RT-PCR of the TCR CDR3. TCRdb reprocessed the multiplex PCR reads with MiXCR, giving one entry per CDR3 protein. The sample shows 400,000 to 550,000 distinct CDR3 sequences, around a quarter of them seen only once. The source material was blood. The source of these receptors is a woman aged 30 to 39 with Graves' ophthalmopathy.

The chain couples TRBV15 to TRBJ1-1; 7 positions match TRBD1. V was pared by 2 bases and J by 0 bases, with 3 bases of the junction left unmatched. Germline loops: CDR1 LNHNV, CDR2 YYDKDF (reference sequence). The length of the CDR3 is 15 residues. The CDR3 loop reads CATSRHRGMNTEAFF. CDR3 coding DNA: TGTGCCACCAGCAGACACAGGGGTATGAACACTGAAGCTTTCTTT. The entire variable domain, with the rest obtained from reference TRBV15 and TRBJ1-1, is as follows: DAMVIQNPRYQVTQFGKPVTLSCSQTLNHNVMYWYQQKSSQAPKLLFHYYDKDFNNEADTPDNFQSRRPNTSFCFLDIRSPGLGDTAMYLCATSRHRGMNTEAFFGQGTRLTVV.

V usage is TRBV28 and J usage is TRBJ2-5; TRBD1 might be the D (5 bases). This CDR3 is 16 amino acids long. From germline, CDR1 is MDHEN and CDR2 SYDVKM. Trimming pared 3 bases from V and 2 bases from J, leaving 16 bases between. CDR3 DNA sequence: TGTGCCAGCAGTTTCGCCAGGGCGAGTGGGCAAGAGACCCAGTACTTC. This sequence encodes CASSFARASGQETQYF.

This clonotype occurred many times. The gene calls are TRBV10-3 and TRBJ2-7; 7 positions agree with TRBD1. This CDR3 contains 15 residues. With 10 bases clipped from V and 5 bases from J, the junction kept 17 bases outside the gene matches. Germline V gene data show CDR1 as ENHRY and CDR2 as SYGVKD. The CDR3 region is CATRPTGATWNEQYF. For the CDR3, the DNA is TGTGCCACCCGTCCCACAGGGGCCACCTGGAACGAGCAGTACTTC.

This clonotype was seen more than once but under ten times. CDR3 in amino acids: CASSSPLKAGVFEQYF. The CDR3 DNA sequence: TGTGCCAGCAGTTCCCCGCTGAAAGCGGGAGTTTTCGAGCAGTACTTC. This rearrangement joins TRBV12-3 or TRBV12-4 to TRBJ2-7; 8 bases map to TRBD2. The CDR3 totals 16 residues. Trimming took 4 bases from V and 6 from J; bases not matched to a gene: 14.

The rearrangement joins TRBV4-1 to TRBJ1-2, with 10 bases identical to TRBD1. V lost 0 bases, J lost 4 bases, and 5 bases stayed unmatched. Germline V CDR1 and CDR2: MGHRA, YSYEKL. There are 16 residues in the CDR3. The CDR3 here is CASSQDVGQGGYGYTF. CDR3 DNA sequence: TGCGCCAGCAGCCAAGATGTAGGACAGGGGGGCTATGGCTACACCTTC.

The chain has TRBV6-1 and TRBJ2-7; TRBD2 matches 14 bases. This CDR3 is 14 amino acids long. V shed 6 bases, J shed 4 bases, and the junction held 2 bases outside the gene matches. Germline V gene data show CDR1 as MNHNS and CDR2 as SASEGT. The CDR3 region is CASRGTSGRYEQYF. CDR3 nucleotide sequence: TGTGCCAGCAGAGGGACTAGCGGGAGATACGAGCAGTACTTC.

This clonotype appeared many times. The chain joins TRBV12-3 or TRBV12-4 to TRBJ1-1; the match to TRBD1 covers 8 bases. V was pared by 5 bases and J by 2 bases, with 4 bases of the junction left unmatched. This CDR3 has 14 residues. The CDR3 sequence: CASSKQGGNTEAFF. CDR3 bases: TGTGCCAGCAGTAAACAGGGGGGCAACACTGAAGCTTTCTTT.

In its sample, this clonotype was seen many times. V is TRBV19 and J is TRBJ1-3; no clear D. V lost 3 bases to trimming and J lost 2 bases, with 8 bases between them. Germline V lookup: CDR1 LNHDA, CDR2 SQIVND (reference sequence). CDR3 length: 14 amino acids. Written as DNA, the CDR3 is TGTGCCAGTAGTATTCAAGTTACTGGAAACACCATATATTTT. It yields the protein CASSIQVTGNTIYF.

Regarding this clonotype: This CDR3 fails to terminate in the conserved phenylalanine or tryptophan, so it likely reflects a read error. The V and J genes are TRBV28 and TRBJ2-5, with D maybe TRBD2 (5 bases). The CDR3 contains 15 residues. V lost 6 bases and J lost 0, with 14 bases in between. Per germline, CDR1 MDHEN and CDR2 SYDVKM. In nucleotides, the CDR3 is TGTGCCAGCAGCCAGACTATCGGGGACCAAGAGACCCAGTACTCC. It is translated as CASSQTIGDQETQYS.

This clonotype occurred many times. CDR3 DNA sequence: TGTGCCAGCAGTCCCGGGGTGACGTATGGCTACACCTTC. It translates to CASSPGVTYGYTF. V usage is TRBV27 and J usage is TRBJ1-2; D is uncertain. Trimming stripped 5 bases from V and 5 bases from J, with 12 bases between. Germline CDR1 is MNHEY and CDR2 is SMNVEV (reference sequence). The CDR3 totals 13 residues.

Many counts were recorded for this clonotype. This chain connects TRBV6-2 or TRBV6-3 to TRBJ1-2; TRBD1 might be the D (6 bases). Germline loops: CDR1 MNHEY, CDR2 SVGEGT. The CDR3 length is 13 residues. V lost 6 bases and J lost 4, with 12 bases in between. The DNA of the CDR3 is TGTGCCAGCAGGCGACAGGCGGGCTATGGCTACACCTTC. Its protein is CASRRQAGYGYTF.

This clonotype showed up many times. CDR3 amino acids: CASSIGTGEYQPQHF. The DNA for the CDR3 is TGTGCCAGTAGTATCGGGACAGGGGAATATCAGCCCCAGCATTTT. The genes are TRBV19 and TRBJ1-5; TRBD1 matches at 10 bases. CDR3 length: 15 amino acids. In germline, CDR1 is LNHDA, CDR2 SQIVND (reference sequence). V lost 3 bases to trimming and J lost 5 bases; unmatched junction nucleotides: 4.

This clonotype was seen at least ten times. The chain joins TRBV7-9 to TRBJ2-7, with a tentative D call TRBD1 (5 bases). Germline V gene sequence: CDR1 SEHNR, CDR2 FQNEAQ (reference sequence). The CDR3 is 14 amino acids. Trimming pared 5 bases from V and 0 bases from J, leaving 11 bases between. This chain's CDR3 is CASSLQGSSYEQYF. The DNA of the CDR3 is TGTGCCAGCAGCCTGCAGGGAAGCTCCTACGAGCAGTACTTC.

This clonotype was seen repeatedly, ten times or more. V usage is TRBV19 and J usage is TRBJ1-5; unclear D gene. CDR1 and CDR2 from the germline V gene are LNHDA and SQIVND (reference sequence). V shed 5 bases and J shed 4 bases, with 15 bases lying between them. This CDR3 is 15 amino acids long. The CDR3 loop reads CASSPLLSKNQPQHF. Written as DNA, the CDR3 is TGTGCCAGTAGTCCCCTCCTGTCCAAAAATCAGCCCCAGCATTTT.

V gene TRBV18 combines with J gene TRBJ2-5; 9 bases match TRBD1. The CDR3 is 21 residues long. CDR1 is KGHSH and CDR2 is LQKENI in the germline V gene. Trimming removed 0 bases from V and 4 bases from J; junction bases left unmatched: 21. The CDR3 spells CASSPPASDWDREEGRETQYF. CDR3 coding DNA: TGTGCCAGCTCACCACCGGCCTCGGATTGGGACAGGGAAGAGGGGAGAGAGACCCAGTACTTC.

The CDR3 DNA reads as TGTGCCAGCAGCTCTAGAGGCGGTCCCTACACTGAAGCTTTCTTT. It yields the protein CASSSRGGPYTEAFF. J is TRBJ1-1 and V is TRBV7-3; D unclear. V shed 4 bases and J shed 3 bases, with 15 bases lying between them. The CDR3 sequence is 15 residues long. Germline V gives CDR1 SGHTA, CDR2 FQGTGA.

This clonotype was counted at least ten times. The chain combines TRBV6-5 with TRBJ2-7; TRBD1 agrees at 8 bases. V lost 6 bases to trimming and J lost 5 bases; unmatched junction nucleotides: 6. Germline loops: CDR1 MNHEY, CDR2 SVGAGI. The CDR3 contains 13 residues. The CDR3 coding sequence is TGTGCCAGCAGGGGACAGGTTCTCGACGAGCAGTACTTC. Protein product: CASRGQVLDEQYF.

The rearrangement links TRBV20-1 to TRBJ2-7; the match to TRBD1 covers 9 bases. CDR3 length: 14 amino acids. J lost 3 bases, V lost 6 bases, and 9 bases had no gene match. The germline V gene has CDR1 DFQATT and CDR2 SNEGSKA (reference sequence). CDR3 nucleotide sequence: TGCAGTGCCCCCGACAGGGGGAGTAACTACGAGCAGTACTTC. It translates to CSAPDRGSNYEQYF.

This clonotype was counted only a few times. The chain recombines TRBV6-5 with TRBJ1-1; 10 nucleotides match TRBD1. The J segment lost 1 base and the V segment lost 1 base, leaving 3 bases of the junction unmatched. CDR3 length: 16 residues. CDR1 MNHEY and CDR2 SVGAGI come from the germline V gene. The CDR3 sequence: CASSYFRDRGNTEAFF. CDR3 coding DNA: TGTGCCAGCAGTTACTTCCGGGACAGGGGGAACACTGAAGCTTTCTTT.

This clonotype occurred many times. V and J are TRBV5-6 and TRBJ2-7, with D perhaps matching TRBD2 (5 bases). Germline lookup yields CDR1 SGHDT and CDR2 YYEEEE. V lost 2 bases and J 2 bases, leaving 17 bases between the germline ends. The CDR3 loop spans 16 amino acids. The CDR3 sequence is CASSLLLADPTYEQYF. The DNA of the CDR3 is TGTGCCAGCAGCTTACTCCTAGCTGATCCTACCTACGAGCAGTACTTC. Full variable domain (remainder filled in from reference TRBV5-6 and TRBJ2-7): DAGVTQSPTHLIKTRGQQVTLRCSPKSGHDTVSWYQQALGQGPQFIFQYYEEEERQRGNFPDRFSGHQFPNYSSELNVNALLLGDSALYLCASSLLLADPTYEQYFGPGTRLTVT.

This clonotype was seen many times. V gene TRBV29-1 combines with J gene TRBJ2-7; 10 bases are a match to TRBD1. Per germline, CDR1 SQVTM and CDR2 ANQGSEA. The ends lost 7 bases at V and 4 bases at J; junction bases unmatched: 10. The length of the CDR3 is 14 residues. For the CDR3, the DNA is TGCAGCGCTCAAGGGGACAGGGGTCGGTACGAGCAGTACTTC. Amino acids: CSAQGDRGRYEQYF.

The gene calls are TRBV7-8 and TRBJ2-7, with D hard to call. The V end was cut by 5 bases, the J end by 5 bases, with 13 bases between. The CDR3 totals 13 residues. Germline CDR1 and CDR2: SGHVS and FQNEAQ. The CDR3 region has the DNA TGTGCCAGCAGCCACCGGGTCTGGGACGAGCAGTACTTC. This sequence encodes CASSHRVWDEQYF.

This clonotype was seen only a few times. A junction end diverges from the germline sequence, so it may reflect a read error. The rearrangement uses TRBV4-1 and TRBJ1-1; D gene uncertain. The CDR3 contains 14 residues. Germline CDR1 MGHRA, CDR2 YSYEKL. CDR3 sequence: CANSQEETRSEAFF. The CDR3 nucleotides are TGCGCCAACAGCCAAGAAGAGACGCGAAGTGAAGCTTTCTTT.

This clonotype showed up many times. The J gene is TRBJ2-7, the V gene TRBV6-5; 7 bases agree with TRBD1. Losses at the gene ends were 3 bases for V and 0 bases for J; bases not matched to a gene: 11. Looked up from germline, CDR1 is MNHEY and CDR2 is SVGAGI. The CDR3 is 17 residues long. The CDR3 spells CASSYYPPGQLSYEQYF. In DNA form, the CDR3 reads TGTGCCAGCAGTTATTATCCTCCGGGACAGCTCTCCTACGAGCAGTACTTC.

This clonotype was counted ten times or more. V gene TRBV12-3 or TRBV12-4 combines with J gene TRBJ2-7; tentative D call: TRBD2 (6 bases). This CDR3 spans 15 amino acids. V lost 5 bases, J lost 4 bases, and 18 bases lay in between. The CDR3 bases are TGTGCCAGCAGTGTAACCGGGACTCATTTTTACGAGCAGTACTTC. This translates into CASSVTGTHFYEQYF.

This chain joins TRBV28 and TRBJ2-7; weak D call: TRBD2 (5 bases). V was shortened by 6 bases and J by 0 bases, with 15 bases between the two germline ends. CDR1 is MDHEN, CDR2 SYDVKM, per germline. The CDR3 extends over 15 amino acids. CDR3 DNA sequence: TGTGCCAGCAGACTCTCTGGACTGAGCTCCTACGAGCAGTACTTC. Translation: CASRLSGLSSYEQYF.

This clonotype was recorded at least ten times. The chain is built from TRBV5-1 and TRBJ2-5, with TRBD2 matching over 10 bases. With V trimmed by 6 bases and J by 1 base, 9 bases remained unmatched. This CDR3 is 16 amino acids long. CDR1 is SGHRS and CDR2 is YFSETQ in the germline V gene. The CDR3 DNA is TGCGCCAGCAAACTCCTAACTAGCGGGGTCCAAGAGACCCAGTACTTC. Its translation is CASKLLTSGVQETQYF.

This rearrangement joins TRBV7-4 to TRBJ2-1; the match to TRBD2 covers 16 bases. The length of the CDR3 is 21 residues. V lost 0 bases, J lost 1 base, and 9 bases stayed unmatched. The germline gives CDR1 SGHVT, CDR2 SQSDAQ. Here the CDR3 reads CASSLAEVGTSGGASYNEQFF. In DNA, the CDR3 is TGTGCCAGCAGCTTAGCAGAAGTAGGGACTAGCGGGGGGGCATCCTACAATGAGCAGTTCTTC.

The V call is TRBV7-8, the J call TRBJ2-7, with D possibly being TRBD1 (6 bases). Trimming left V 7 bases short and J 0 bases short, with 16 bases between. CDR1 and CDR2 from the germline V gene are SGHVS and FQNEAQ. The CDR3 covers 15 residues. The CDR3 DNA follows: TGTGCCAGCACCTCCCCCGAGGACAGCTCCTACGAGCAGTACTTC. Translation gives CASTSPEDSSYEQYF.

This clonotype occurred many times. The chain carries TRBV29-1 and TRBJ1-5, with 8 bases fitting TRBD1. This CDR3 region has 12 residues. CDR1 and CDR2 (germline): SQVTM, ANQGSEA. With V trimmed by 7 bases and J by 9 bases, 8 bases remained unmatched. CDR3 residues: CSAGQGDRPQHF. The CDR3 DNA reads as TGCAGCGCCGGACAGGGTGATCGGCCCCAGCATTTT.

Note on this clonotype: A much bigger clone sits one base away, suggesting this may be a read error. The chain combines TRBV25-1 with TRBJ1-2; D is unresolved. Trimming stripped 4 bases from V and 5 bases from J, with 14 bases between. Germline lookup yields CDR1 MGHDK and CDR2 SYGVNS. The CDR3 sequence is 14 residues long. The CDR3 loop is CASSAFRYTYGYTF. In DNA, the CDR3 is TGTGCCAGCAGTGCTTTCCGGTACACTTATGGCTACACCTTC.

This clonotype was seen a few times. The rearrangement links TRBV12-3 or TRBV12-4 to TRBJ2-2; tentatively, D is TRBD2 (5 bases). The CDR3 covers 16 residues. Trimming removed 7 bases at V and 4 bases at J, with 19 bases between. The CDR3 DNA reads TGTGCCAGCACCGTTGTGAGGGTGCTGATCACCGGGGAGCTGTTTTTT. It translates to CASTVVRVLITGELFF.